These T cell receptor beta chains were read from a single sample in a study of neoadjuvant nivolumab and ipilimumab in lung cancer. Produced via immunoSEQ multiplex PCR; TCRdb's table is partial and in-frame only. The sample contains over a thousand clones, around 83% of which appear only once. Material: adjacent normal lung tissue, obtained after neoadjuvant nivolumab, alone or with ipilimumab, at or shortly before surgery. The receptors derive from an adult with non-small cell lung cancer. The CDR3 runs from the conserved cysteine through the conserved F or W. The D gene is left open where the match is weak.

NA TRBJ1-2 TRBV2 TGTGCCAGCAAGCTCGGCAGGGAGGCATATGGCTACACCTTC CASKLGREAYGYTF
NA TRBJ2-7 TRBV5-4 TGTGCCAGCAGCCCGATGGTGGGATTTTCCTACGAGCAGTACTTC CASSPMVGFSYEQYF
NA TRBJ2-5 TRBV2 TGTGCCAGCAGTAGCTGGGGGGCGGCCGAGACCCAGTACTTC CASSSWGAAETQYF
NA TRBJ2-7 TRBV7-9 TGTGCCAGCAGCTTAGGGGTTGGGAGCTACGAGCAGTACTTC CASSLGVGSYEQYF
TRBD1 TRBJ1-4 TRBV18 TGTGCCAGCTCACCAAGGACAGGGGAGTTTGGTGAAAAACTGTTTTTT CASSPRTGEFGEKLFF
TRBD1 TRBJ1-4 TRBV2 TGTGCCAGCAGATCGGGACAGTCAACTAATGAAAAACTGTTTTTT CASRSGQSTNEKLFF
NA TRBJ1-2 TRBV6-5 TGTGCCAGCAGCCATGACCCCCCCGGGGTTGGCTACACCTTC CASSHDPPGVGYTF
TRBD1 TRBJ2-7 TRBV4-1 TGCGCCAGCAGCCAATTTCCCCCCCGGACAGGGTTAATCGACGAGCAGTACTTC CASSQFPPRTGLIDEQYF